This paragraph reports one T cell receptor beta chain. Distinct nucleotide sequences in the sample also encode this CDR3. This entry belongs to a study of control samples from healthy donors and cancer patients. Clones were read by immunoSEQ multiplex PCR, and TCRdb kept only the in-frame ones, dropping some. The repertoire holds about 90,000 clones, with 90% as singletons. The CDR3 has 14 amino acids. With 2 bases removed from V and 4 bases from J, the gap between germline ends came to 11 bases. In germline, CDR1 is MNHEY, CDR2 SVGAGI. The J gene is TRBJ1-2, the V gene TRBV6-5; D may be TRBD1 (6 bases). This TCR was recovered from a woman aged 18-30 years in good health. The specimen sequenced was blood. This CDR3 is CASSYGGQPYGYTF. CDR3 bases: TGTGCCAGCAGTTACGGGGGGCAGCCCTATGGCTACACCTTC.